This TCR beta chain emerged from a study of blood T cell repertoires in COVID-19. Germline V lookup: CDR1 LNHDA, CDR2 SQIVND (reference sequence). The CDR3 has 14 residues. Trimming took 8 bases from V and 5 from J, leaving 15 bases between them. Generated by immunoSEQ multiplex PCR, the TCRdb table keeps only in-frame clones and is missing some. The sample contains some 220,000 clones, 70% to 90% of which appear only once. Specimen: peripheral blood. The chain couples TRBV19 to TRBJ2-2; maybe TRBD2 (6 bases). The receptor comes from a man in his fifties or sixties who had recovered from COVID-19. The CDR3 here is CASLRLEGTGELFF. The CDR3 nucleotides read TGTGCCAGTCTTCGATTGGAGGGGACCGGGGAGCTGTTTTTT.